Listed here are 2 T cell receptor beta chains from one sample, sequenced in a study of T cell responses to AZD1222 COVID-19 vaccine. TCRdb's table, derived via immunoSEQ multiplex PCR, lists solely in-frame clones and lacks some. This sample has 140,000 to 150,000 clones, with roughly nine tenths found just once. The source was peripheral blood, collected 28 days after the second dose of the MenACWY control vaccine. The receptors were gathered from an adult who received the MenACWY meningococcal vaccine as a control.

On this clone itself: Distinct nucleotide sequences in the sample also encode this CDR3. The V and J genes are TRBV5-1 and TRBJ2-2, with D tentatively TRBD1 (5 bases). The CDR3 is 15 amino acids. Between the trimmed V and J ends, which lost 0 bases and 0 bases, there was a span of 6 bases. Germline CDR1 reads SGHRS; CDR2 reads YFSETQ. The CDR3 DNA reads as TGCGCCAGCAGCTTGGGGGGCTCGAACACCGGGGAGCTGTTTTTT. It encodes CASSLGGSNTGELFF.

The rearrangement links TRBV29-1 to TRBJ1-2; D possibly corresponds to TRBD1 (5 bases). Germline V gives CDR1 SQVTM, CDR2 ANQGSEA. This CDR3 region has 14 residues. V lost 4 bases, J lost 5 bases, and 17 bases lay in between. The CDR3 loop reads CSVVSAGLGYGYTF. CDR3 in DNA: TGCAGCGTTGTATCGGCAGGGTTAGGGTATGGCTACACCTTC.